One and the same sample provided the 15 T cell receptor beta chains below, sequenced in a study of vaccination and CD4 T cells after COVID-19. Time point defined: late sampling 161 to 241 days after vaccination in three convalescent patients. Described treatment: approximately 11-day PBMC culture with coronavirus spike peptide pools or control peptides (ViraFEST assay). Sequencing of the DNA from cultured CD4+ T cells was carried out with the Oncomine TCR Beta short-read assay. Using its own MiXCR run on the PCR reads, TCRdb lists one record per CDR3 protein. The top ten clones hold 10% to 15% of a sample with about 18,000 distinct CDR3 sequences, roughly half of them seen once. These receptors have no known antigen. The sequenced sample was CD4+ T cells from blood, cultured in vitro, obtained about 7 months after SARS-CoV-2 vaccination. All receptors come from a human donor who had recovered from COVID-19.

This clonotype has a handful of counts. The chain carries TRBV7-2 and TRBJ2-7; possibly TRBD2 for D (5 bases). V lost 2 bases to trimming and J lost 2 bases, with 13 bases between them. CDR1 is SGHTA and CDR2 is FQGNSA in the germline V gene. This CDR3 has 15 amino acids. CDR3 DNA sequence: TGTGCCAGCAGCTTAACCTTCGGGGATACCTACGAGCAGTACTTC. Protein: CASSLTFGDTYEQYF.

This chain joins TRBV18 and TRBJ1-6; TRBD1 matches at 10 bases. Trimming at V came to 2 bases and at J to 7 bases, leaving 5 bases not matched to a gene. This CDR3 region has 16 residues. Germline assignment: CDR1 KGHSH and CDR2 LQKENI. CDR3 region: CASSPLTGGQNSPLHF. The CDR3 region has the DNA TGTGCCAGCTCACCATTGACAGGGGGCCAAAATTCACCCCTCCACTTT.

This clonotype occurred a few times. The chain employs TRBV20-1 and TRBJ2-5; 9 bases map to TRBD1. This CDR3 is 15 amino acids long. Germline values: CDR1 DFQATT, CDR2 SNEGSKA (reference sequence). The J segment lost 3 bases and the V segment lost 0 bases, leaving 5 bases of the junction unmatched. In DNA form, the CDR3 reads TGCAGTGCTAGAGATCCGGACAGGGGAAAAGAGACCCAGTACTTC. The encoded protein is CSARDPDRGKETQYF.

The V gene is TRBV7-3, the J gene TRBJ2-1, with unresolved D. Looked up from germline, CDR1 is SGHTA and CDR2 is FQGTGA. The V and J ends lost 2 bases and 4 bases respectively, with 12 bases between them. The CDR3 runs to 15 residues. CDR3 nucleotides: TGTGCCAGCAGCTTAGAAGCAACGTCATACAATGAGCAGTTCTTC. It codes for CASSLEATSYNEQFF.

This chain links TRBV28 with TRBJ1-1; 8 nucleotides line up with TRBD1. With V trimmed by 6 bases and J by 7 bases, 13 bases remained unmatched. This CDR3 is built from 15 residues. CDR1 MDHEN and CDR2 SYDVKM come from the germline V gene. CDR3 in amino acids: CASRRQGWTAGEAFF. CDR3 coding DNA: TGTGCCAGCAGGAGACAGGGGTGGACGGCGGGTGAAGCTTTCTTT.

The CDR3: CASSEQGRGYEQYF. The CDR3 nucleotides are TGTGCCAGCAGTGAGCAGGGAAGGGGCTACGAGCAGTACTTC. The J gene is TRBJ2-7, the V gene TRBV2; TRBD1 is a possible D gene (5 bases). This CDR3 has 14 residues. Germline V gives CDR1 SNHLY, CDR2 FYNNEI. V was shortened by 3 bases and J by 3 bases, with 12 bases between the two germline ends.

A few counts support this clonotype. This chain links TRBV20-1 with TRBJ2-3, with 12 bases that match TRBD1. Germline-derived CDR1 and CDR2 are DFQATT and SNEGSKA (reference sequence). This CDR3 region has 14 residues. V was clipped by 0 bases and J by 14 bases; unmatched bases: 9. CDR3 amino acids: CSARDLGTGGAMYF. In nucleotides, the CDR3 is TGCAGTGCTAGAGATCTAGGGACAGGGGGCGCCATGTATTTT.

CDR3 sequence: CASSGTQGALIDTQYF. DNA of the CDR3: TGTGCCAGCAGTGGGACCCAGGGGGCACTGATAGATACGCAGTATTTT. The chain recombines TRBV28 with TRBJ2-3; TRBD1 matches at 8 bases. V lost 5 bases to trimming and J lost 5 bases; unmatched junction nucleotides: 12. Per the germline V gene, CDR1 is MDHEN and CDR2 is SYDVKM. CDR3 length equals 16 residues.

Only a few counts were recorded for this clonotype. V usage is TRBV19 and J usage is TRBJ2-7; D is unresolved. Trimming removed 2 bases from V and 0 bases from J, with 5 bases in between. Germline lookup yields CDR1 LNHDA and CDR2 SQIVND (reference sequence). The CDR3 runs 13 residues. The CDR3 nucleotides are TGTGCCAGTAGTATACAGAACTCCTACGAGCAGTACTTC. Protein product: CASSIQNSYEQYF. Supplemented by reference TRBV19 and TRBJ2-7, the full variable domain reads DGGITQSPKYLFRKEGQNVTLSCEQNLNHDAMYWYRQDPGQGLRLIYYSQIVNDFQKGDIAEGYSVSREKKESFPLTVTSAQKNPTAFYLCASSIQNSYEQYFGPGTRLTVT.

The chain is built from TRBV15 and TRBJ2-1; no clear D. This CDR3 has 12 amino acids. Per germline, CDR1 LNHNV and CDR2 YYDKDF (reference sequence). Trimming removed 0 bases from V and 5 bases from J, with 2 bases in between. The CDR3 reads CATSRDHNEQFF. The CDR3 bases are TGTGCCACCAGCAGAGATCACAATGAGCAGTTCTTC.

The J gene is TRBJ2-3, the V gene TRBV7-2; D not resolved. CDR3 length equals 13 residues. CDR1 and CDR2 from the germline V gene are SGHTA and FQGNSA. The ends were cut back, 5 bases at V and 5 bases at J, with 11 bases in the middle. This chain's CDR3 is CASSPRMGDTQYF. DNA for the CDR3: TGTGCCAGCAGCCCCCGAATGGGAGATACGCAGTATTTT.

The V and J genes are TRBV11-3 and TRBJ2-1; the D gene is possibly TRBD1 (6 bases). V was trimmed by 2 bases and J by 1 base, leaving 6 bases between them. Germline values: CDR1 SGHNT, CDR2 YENEEA. The CDR3 has 14 residues. CDR3 loop: CASSLQGSYNEQFF. In DNA, the CDR3 is TGTGCCAGCAGCTTACAGGGGTCCTACAATGAGCAGTTCTTC.

The rearrangement links TRBV20-1 to TRBJ2-3; D perhaps matches TRBD2 (6 bases). CDR1 and CDR2 (germline): DFQATT, SNEGSKA (reference sequence). Trimming stripped 3 bases from V and 1 base from J, with 11 bases between. The CDR3 runs 14 residues. CDR3 protein: CSASSGVRTDTQYF. CDR3 bases: TGCAGTGCTAGCTCGGGGGTACGCACAGATACGCAGTATTTT.

This clonotype was observed a handful of times. This CDR3 reads CSVRTSGSDSRETQYF. CDR3 DNA sequence: TGCAGTGTTAGGACTAGCGGGAGTGATAGTAGGGAGACCCAGTACTTC. This chain links TRBV20-1 with TRBJ2-5, with TRBD2 matching over 13 bases. Germline V gives CDR1 DFQATT, CDR2 SNEGSKA (reference sequence). This CDR3 is 16 amino acids long. V shed 7 bases and J 5 bases; nucleotides not matched to a gene: 13.

This clonotype was counted a few times. The chain is built from TRBV6-5 and TRBJ1-2, with no clear D. The CDR3 has 15 residues. Germline CDR1 and CDR2: MNHEY and SVGAGI. Trimming removed 2 bases at V and 7 bases at J, with 17 bases between. CDR3 region: CASSYAVGIPLGYTF. CDR3 DNA: TGTGCCAGCAGTTACGCCGTAGGAATCCCTCTTGGCTACACCTTC.